The present T cell receptor beta chain was sequenced within a study of T cell repertoires in cytomegalovirus infection. Study-level information: CMV epitopes in the study were HLA-C-restricted (recently identified) and HLA-B-restricted (well studied). Signatures in public TCR beta sequences pointed to both CMV infection and matching HLA type. Study-level results: HLA-C-restricted CMV-specific TCR beta clonotypes were dominant in the ex vivo response.

The CDR3 is 15 residues long. V was pared by 2 bases and J by 4 bases, with 4 bases of the junction left unmatched. Germline CDR1 is MNHEY and CDR2 is SMNVEV (reference sequence). Via MiXCR, TCRdb re-called the reads, giving one row per CDR3 protein. The repertoire consists of about 920,000 distinct CDR3 sequences, with around 30% occurring once and the leading ten covering over 13%. The table lists this clonotype with many counts. The antigen is undetermined. The rearrangement uses TRBV27 and TRBJ1-4; 7 bases line up with TRBD1. The source is a human donor in good health (CMV status not recorded). Some clones in this sample may be carry-over from other donors' samples. The starting material was cultured CD8+ T cells from PBMCs, obtained from culture after CMV antigen stimulation. As DNA, the CDR3 is TGTGCCAGCAGTTTACGGGACAGAATTAATGAAAAACTGTTTTTT. Residues: CASSLRDRINEKLFF.